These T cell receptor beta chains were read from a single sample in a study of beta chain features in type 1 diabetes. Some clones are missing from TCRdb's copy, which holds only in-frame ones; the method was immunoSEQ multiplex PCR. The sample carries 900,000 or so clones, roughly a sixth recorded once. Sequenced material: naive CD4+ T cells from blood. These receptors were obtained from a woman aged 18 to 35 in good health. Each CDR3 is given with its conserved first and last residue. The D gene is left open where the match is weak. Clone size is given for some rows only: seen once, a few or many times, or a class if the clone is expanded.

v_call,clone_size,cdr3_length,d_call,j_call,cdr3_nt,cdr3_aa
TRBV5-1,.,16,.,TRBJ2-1,TGCGCCAGCAGCTTGCAGCTAGCTGAAGGAACATGGGAGCAGTTCTTC,CASSLQLAEGTWEQFF
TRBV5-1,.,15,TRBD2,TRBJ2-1,TGCGCCAGCAGCTTGGTTCCAGCGGGAGGACATGAGCAGTTCTTC,CASSLVPAGGHEQFF
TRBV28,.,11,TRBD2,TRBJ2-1,TGTACGACTAGCGGCTACAATGAGCAGTTCTTC,CTTSGYNEQFF
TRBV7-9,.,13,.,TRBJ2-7,TGTGCCAGCAGCCCAAGTAGCTCCTACGAGCAGTACTTC,CASSPSSSYEQYF
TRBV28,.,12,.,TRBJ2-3,TGTGCCAGCGGAGGGGGTGCGTATACGCAGTATTTT,CASGGGAYTQYF
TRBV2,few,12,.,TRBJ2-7,TGTGCCAGCAGCGAAGACACATACGAGCAGTACTTC,CASSEDTYEQYF
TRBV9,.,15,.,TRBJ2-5,TGTGCCAGCAGCGTAGCTCCCGACTTACAAGAGACCCAGTACTTC,CASSVAPDLQETQYF
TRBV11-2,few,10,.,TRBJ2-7,TGTGCCAGCGGTATAGGCGAGCAGTACTTC,CASGIGEQYF
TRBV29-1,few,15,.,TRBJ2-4,TGCAGCGTTGAAGTGCAGGGGAGGGCCAAAAACATTCAGTACTTC,CSVEVQGRAKNIQYF
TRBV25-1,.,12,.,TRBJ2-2,TGTGCCAGCAGCCGGCCAACCGGGGAGCTGTTTTTT,CASSRPTGELFF
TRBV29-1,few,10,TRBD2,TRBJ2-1,TGCAGCCCCCGAGGGACTACGCAGTTCTTC,CSPRGTTQFF
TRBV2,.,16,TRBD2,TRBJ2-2,TGTGCCAGTACGGGACTAGCGGGATCGTGGACCGGGGAGCTGTTTTTT,CASTGLAGSWTGELFF
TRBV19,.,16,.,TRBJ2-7,TGTGCCAGTAGTATGAGGGGCCAGGGCCCGACCTACGAGCAGTACTTC,CASSMRGQGPTYEQYF
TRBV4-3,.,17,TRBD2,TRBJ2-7,TGCGCCAGCAGCCAAGAACTAGCGGGAGTTCTTTCCTACGAGCAGTACTTC,CASSQELAGVLSYEQYF
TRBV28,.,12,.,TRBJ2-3,TGTGCCAGCTCCTTAGCCACAGATACGCAGTATTTT,CASSLATDTQYF
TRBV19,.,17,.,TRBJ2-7,TGTGCCAGTAGGTACCGGGGCCCGGGGAATATGGGCTACGAGCAGTACTTC,CASRYRGPGNMGYEQYF
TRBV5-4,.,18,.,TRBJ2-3,TGTGCCAGCAGCATTAGGCCTAAGGACTTCCTCACTATAGATACGCAGTATTTT,CASSIRPKDFLTIDTQYF
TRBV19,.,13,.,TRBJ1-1,TGTGCCAGTAGTCACGGTAGGGACACTGAAGCTTTCTTT,CASSHGRDTEAFF
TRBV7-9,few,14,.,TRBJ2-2,TGTGCCAGCAGCAAACACGACAGTTCCGGGGAGCTGTTTTTT,CASSKHDSSGELFF
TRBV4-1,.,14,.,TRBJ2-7,TGCGCCAGCAGCCAAACATGGGCTAGCGCTGGGGAGTACTTC,CASSQTWASAGEYF
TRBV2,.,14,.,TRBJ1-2,TGTGCCAGCAGGCCCGACTGGGAGACAGATGGCTACACCTTC,CASRPDWETDGYTF
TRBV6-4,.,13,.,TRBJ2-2,TGTGCCAGCAGTGATGCGAACACCGGGGAGCTGTTTTTT,CASSDANTGELFF
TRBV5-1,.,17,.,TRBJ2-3,TGCGCCAGCAGCTGGGACGTTAGCGGCGACCACACAGATACGCAGTATTTT,CASSWDVSGDHTDTQYF
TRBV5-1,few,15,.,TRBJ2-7,TGCGCCAGCAGCTTGGAAGGACAGCCGGAAAAAGAGCAGTACTTC,CASSLEGQPEKEQYF
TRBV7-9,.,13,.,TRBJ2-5,TGTGCCAGCAGCTTAGGTCTCCCGGAGACCCAGTACTTC,CASSLGLPETQYF
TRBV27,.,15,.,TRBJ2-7,TGTGCCAGCAGTTTATTCCGGAGGGCCGGGTACGAGCAGTACTTC,CASSLFRRAGYEQYF
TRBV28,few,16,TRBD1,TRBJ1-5,TGTGCCAGCAGAGTACTAGACAGGGGAAACAATCAGCCCCAGCATTTT,CASRVLDRGNNQPQHF
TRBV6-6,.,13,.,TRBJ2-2,TGTGCCAGCACCCCCCGGGACACCGGGGAGCTGTTTTTT,CASTPRDTGELFF
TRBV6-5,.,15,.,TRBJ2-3,TGTGCCAGCAGTCTTATCGGGCAGGGTGTAGATACGCAGTATTTT,CASSLIGQGVDTQYF
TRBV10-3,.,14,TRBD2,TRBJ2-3,TGTGCCATCAGGACGGGAGGGTACTCAGATACGCAGTATTTT,CAIRTGGYSDTQYF
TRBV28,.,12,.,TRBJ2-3,TGTGCCAGCAGTCCTAGCACAGATACGCAGTATTTT,CASSPSTDTQYF
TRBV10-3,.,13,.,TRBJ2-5,TGTGCCATCAGTTCGGAGGAGGCGGAGACCCAGTACTTC,CAISSEEAETQYF
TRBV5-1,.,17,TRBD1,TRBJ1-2,TGCGCCAGCAGCCTCCGATCCGGGACAGGGCTTAACTATGGCTACACCTTC,CASSLRSGTGLNYGYTF
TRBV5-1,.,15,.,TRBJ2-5,TGCGCCAGCAGCCCTCAGGTTGGGGGTCGAGAGACCCAGTACTTC,CASSPQVGGRETQYF
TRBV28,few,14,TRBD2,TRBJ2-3,TGTGCCAGCAGTTTATTTAGCGGGGGGGATACGCAGTATTTT,CASSLFSGGDTQYF
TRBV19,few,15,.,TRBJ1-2,TGTGCCAGTAGTCTCCGACAGGCCGCTAACTATGGCTACACCTTC,CASSLRQAANYGYTF
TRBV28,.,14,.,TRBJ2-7,TGTGCCAGCAGGCCCTTGGACCGGTGGACTGAGCAGTACTTC,CASRPLDRWTEQYF
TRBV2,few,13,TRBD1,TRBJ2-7,TGTGCCAGCGGCTTGACAGGGGGAGGCGAGCAGTACTTC,CASGLTGGGEQYF
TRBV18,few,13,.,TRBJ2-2,TGTGCCAGCTCACCACAGGGGACCGGGGAGCTGTTTTTT,CASSPQGTGELFF
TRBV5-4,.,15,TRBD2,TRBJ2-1,TGTGCCAGCAGGGGGACTAGTGGGGGTGACAATGAGCAGTTCTTC,CASRGTSGGDNEQFF
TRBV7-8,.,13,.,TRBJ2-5,TGTGCCAGCAGTTACAGGGTTGGGGAGACCCAGTACTTC,CASSYRVGETQYF
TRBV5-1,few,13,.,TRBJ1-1,TGCGCCAGCAGCTTGGCAGGGAACACTGAAGCTTTCTTT,CASSLAGNTEAFF
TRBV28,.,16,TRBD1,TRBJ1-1,TGTGCCAGCAGATACAGGGGGCGCTTTATGAACACTGAAGCTTTCTTT,CASRYRGRFMNTEAFF
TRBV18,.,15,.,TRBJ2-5,TGTGCCAGCTCACCTGACAGTTTGTCACAAGAGACCCAGTACTTC,CASSPDSLSQETQYF
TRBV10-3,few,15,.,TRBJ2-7,TGTGCCATCACCCCGGGGCCTAGCGATACCTACGAGCAGTACTTC,CAITPGPSDTYEQYF
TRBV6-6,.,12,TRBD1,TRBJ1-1,TGTGCCAGCAATCTGGACAGGGATGAAGCTTTCTTT,CASNLDRDEAFF
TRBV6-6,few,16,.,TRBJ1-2,TGTGCCAGCAGTTATTGGCAGGCCCACTCTAACTATGGCTACACCTTC,CASSYWQAHSNYGYTF
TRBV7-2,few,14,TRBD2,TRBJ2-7,TGTGCCAGCAGCAATTGGGGACTAGCGGACCCGCAGTACTTC,CASSNWGLADPQYF
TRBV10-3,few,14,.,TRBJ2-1,TGTGCCATCAGTGAGTCGAACGGGAGTCATGAGCAGTTCTTC,CAISESNGSHEQFF
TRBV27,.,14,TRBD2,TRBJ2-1,TGTGCCAGCAGTTTGGGGGGGACCTACAATGAGCAGTTCTTC,CASSLGGTYNEQFF
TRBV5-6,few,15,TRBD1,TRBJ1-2,TGTGCCAGCAGCCTAAGGACAGGGAGGGGGAATGGCTACACCTTC,CASSLRTGRGNGYTF
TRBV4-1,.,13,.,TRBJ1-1,TGCGCCAGCCGCCTAGGGTACAGCACTGAAGCTTTCTTT,CASRLGYSTEAFF
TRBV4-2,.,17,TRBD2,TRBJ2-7,TGTGCCAGCAGCCGATCCTATCAGACTAGCAGGAGTCACGAGCAGTACTTC,CASSRSYQTSRSHEQYF